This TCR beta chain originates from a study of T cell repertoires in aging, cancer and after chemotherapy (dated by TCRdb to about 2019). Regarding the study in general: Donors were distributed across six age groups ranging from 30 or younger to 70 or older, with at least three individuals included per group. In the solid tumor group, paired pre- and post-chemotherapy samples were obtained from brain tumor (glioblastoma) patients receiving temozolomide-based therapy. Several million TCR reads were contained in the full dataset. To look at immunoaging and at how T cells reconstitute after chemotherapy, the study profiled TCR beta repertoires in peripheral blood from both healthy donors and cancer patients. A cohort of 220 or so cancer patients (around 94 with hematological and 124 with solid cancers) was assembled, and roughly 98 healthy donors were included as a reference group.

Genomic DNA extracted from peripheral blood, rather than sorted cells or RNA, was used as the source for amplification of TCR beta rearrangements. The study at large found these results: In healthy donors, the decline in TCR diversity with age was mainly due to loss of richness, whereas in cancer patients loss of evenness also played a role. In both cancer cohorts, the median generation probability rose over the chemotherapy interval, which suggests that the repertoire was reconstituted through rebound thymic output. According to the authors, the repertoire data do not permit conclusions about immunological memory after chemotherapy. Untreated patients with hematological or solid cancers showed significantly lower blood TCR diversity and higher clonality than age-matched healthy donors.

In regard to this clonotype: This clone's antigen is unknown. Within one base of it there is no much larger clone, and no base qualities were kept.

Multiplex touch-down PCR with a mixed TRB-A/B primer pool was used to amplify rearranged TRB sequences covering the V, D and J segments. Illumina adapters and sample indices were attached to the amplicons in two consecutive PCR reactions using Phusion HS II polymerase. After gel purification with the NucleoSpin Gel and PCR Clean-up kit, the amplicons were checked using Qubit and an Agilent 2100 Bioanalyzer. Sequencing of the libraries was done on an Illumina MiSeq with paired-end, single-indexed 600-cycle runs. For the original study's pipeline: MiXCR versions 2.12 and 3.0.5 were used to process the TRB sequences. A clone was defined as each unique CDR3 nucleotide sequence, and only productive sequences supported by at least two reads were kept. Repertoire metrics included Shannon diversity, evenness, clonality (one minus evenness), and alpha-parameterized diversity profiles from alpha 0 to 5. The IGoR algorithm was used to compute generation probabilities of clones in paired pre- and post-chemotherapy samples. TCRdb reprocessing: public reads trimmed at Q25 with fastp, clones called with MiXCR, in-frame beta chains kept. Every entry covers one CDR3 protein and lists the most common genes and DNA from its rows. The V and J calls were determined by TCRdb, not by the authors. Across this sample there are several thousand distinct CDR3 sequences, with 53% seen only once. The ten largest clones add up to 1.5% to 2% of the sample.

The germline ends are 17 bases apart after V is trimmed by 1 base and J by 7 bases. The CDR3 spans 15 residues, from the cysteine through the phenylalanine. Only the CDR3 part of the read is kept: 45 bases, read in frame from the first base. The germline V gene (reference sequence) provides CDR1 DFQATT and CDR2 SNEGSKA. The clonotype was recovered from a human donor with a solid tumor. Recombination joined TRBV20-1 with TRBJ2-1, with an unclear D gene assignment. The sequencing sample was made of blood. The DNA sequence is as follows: TGCAGTGCTAGAGTGAGGTCCAGCGATTGGAATGAGCAGTTCTTC. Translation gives CSARVRSSDWNEQFF.